This T cell receptor (beta chain) is from a study of blood T cell repertoires in COVID-19. Overall study context: COVID-19 samples collected from the United States, Italy and Spain covered acute and convalescent phases.

Each participant's cohort was designated according to participant-reported clinical history. Up to 2 weeks before entering the study, exposed participants had met a COVID-19 case. This clone appeared once. Original processing notes: Estimation of nucleated cell counts was performed using reference gene primer amplification. Repertoires were generated with immunoSEQ multiplex PCR, while TCRdb's copy carries only in-frame clones and drops some. V and J calls and clone size are copied from that table; D and trimming were computed from the DNA. The data contain fewer than 250,000 clones, 84% of them singletons. This CDR3 comprises 13 residues. Unmatched junction bases numbered 6, after V lost 6 bases and J lost 7 bases.

This sequence was found in a woman between 25 and 40 years old who had been exposed to COVID-19. The V call is TRBV12-3 or TRBV12-4, the J call TRBJ1-2; 9 nucleotides agree with TRBD1. Material: PBMCs or T cells enriched from blood (not recorded which). DNA for the CDR3: TGTGCCAGCAGCCCGGACAGGGGCCGTGGCTACACCTTC. This translates into CASSPDRGRGYTF.